The rows below give T cell receptor beta chains drawn from one sample of a study of OX40 agonist ivuxolimab in advanced cancers. The repertoire was sequenced with immunoSEQ multiplex PCR; TCRdb's copy has only in-frame clones and lacks some. The table records 35,000 or so clones, roughly nine tenths of them present only once. The sample consisted of CD4+ or CD8+ T cells sorted from blood, taken in a trial of the OX40 agonist ivuxolimab. These receptors originate from an adult with an advanced solid tumor such as melanoma, head and neck, liver or kidney cancer. CDR3s include the opening cysteine and the closing phenylalanine or tryptophan. A D gene is named only where the DNA matches it firmly. Clone size, where shown, is once, few, many, or a class for clones that have expanded.

j_gene: TRBJ2-7; d_gene: NA; v_gene: TRBV6-5; abundance: few; CDR3nt: TGTGCCAGCAGTTATTCCATTTCCTACGAGCAGTACTTC; CDR3aa: CASSYSISYEQYF
j_gene: TRBJ2-1; d_gene: TRBD2; v_gene: TRBV5-1; abundance: NA; CDR3nt: TGCGCCAGCAGCGAGCGGGAGTACTACAATGAGCAGTTCTTC; CDR3aa: CASSEREYYNEQFF
j_gene: TRBJ2-7; d_gene: NA; v_gene: TRBV7-8; abundance: NA; CDR3nt: TGTGCCAGCAGCTCCCAACCCTACGAGCAGTACTTC; CDR3aa: CASSSQPYEQYF
j_gene: TRBJ1-3; d_gene: TRBD1; v_gene: TRBV6-5; abundance: NA; CDR3nt: TGTGCCAGCAGGCAGGGGGACACCATATATTTT; CDR3aa: CASRQGDTIYF
j_gene: TRBJ1-2; d_gene: NA; v_gene: TRBV5-4; abundance: NA; CDR3nt: TGTGCCAGCAGCTTGGGTAGTTTTAACTATGGCTACACCTTC; CDR3aa: CASSLGSFNYGYTF
j_gene: TRBJ1-6; d_gene: NA; v_gene: TRBV5-1; abundance: NA; CDR3nt: TGCGCCAGCAGCTTGATGAAGGGGGGTTATAATTCACCCCTCCACTTT; CDR3aa: CASSLMKGGYNSPLHF
j_gene: TRBJ2-7; d_gene: TRBD1; v_gene: TRBV7-2; abundance: NA; CDR3nt: TGTGCCAGCAGCCCTTGGGACAGATTTTTGGGAAGGCAGTACTTC; CDR3aa: CASSPWDRFLGRQYF
j_gene: TRBJ2-3; d_gene: NA; v_gene: TRBV19; abundance: NA; CDR3nt: TGTGCCAGTAGTATTAAGCTATTGGATACGCAGTATTTT; CDR3aa: CASSIKLLDTQYF
j_gene: TRBJ2-2; d_gene: TRBD2; v_gene: TRBV6-7; abundance: NA; CDR3nt: TGTGCCAGCAGCTTTGGACTAGCGGGAGACTACACCGGGGAGCTGTTTTTT; CDR3aa: CASSFGLAGDYTGELFF
j_gene: TRBJ1-5; d_gene: NA; v_gene: TRBV19; abundance: NA; CDR3nt: TGTGCCAGTATGATGGGGACATCACTTAGCAATCAGCCCCAGCATTTT; CDR3aa: CASMMGTSLSNQPQHF
j_gene: TRBJ2-5; d_gene: TRBD2; v_gene: TRBV14; abundance: NA; CDR3nt: TGTGCCAGCAGCCAAGAAGCGGGGCCATGGGAGACCCAGTACTTC; CDR3aa: CASSQEAGPWETQYF